Listed here are 8 T cell receptor beta chains from one sample, sequenced in a study of blood T cell repertoires in COVID-19. Profiling relied on immunoSEQ multiplex PCR, and the TCRdb table lists in-frame clones only, not all of them. The repertoire holds 200,000 to 250,000 clones, with over 80% as singletons. The sequencing input was peripheral blood. The receptors were gathered from a man aged 25 to 40 who had recovered from COVID-19.

The chain combines TRBV28 with TRBJ2-7, with a tentative D call TRBD1 (6 bases). The germline gives CDR1 MDHEN, CDR2 SYDVKM. CDR3 length equals 12 residues. Trimming shortened V by 2 bases and J by 6 bases, and 8 bases separated the two germline ends. CDR3 sequence reads: CASSLQGLEQYF. The CDR3 DNA reads as TGTGCCAGCAGTTTACAGGGGCTCGAGCAGTACTTC.

The rearrangement joins TRBV2 to TRBJ2-5; weak D call: TRBD1 (6 bases). V dropped 5 bases and J dropped 5 bases, with 15 bases sitting between them. CDR1 is SNHLY and CDR2 is FYNNEI in the germline V gene. The CDR3 covers 14 residues. The CDR3 sequence is CASSHTGLGETQYF. In nucleotides, the CDR3 is TGTGCCAGCAGTCATACAGGGTTAGGGGAGACCCAGTACTTC.

The chain couples TRBV6-1 to TRBJ2-7, with a weak D call TRBD1 (6 bases). Trimming removed 0 bases from V and 2 bases from J, with 14 bases in between. The V gene's germline CDR1 is MNHNS and CDR2 SASEGT. The CDR3 is 16 amino acids. This CDR3 is CASSEASTGFTYEQYF. CDR3 DNA sequence: TGTGCCAGCAGTGAAGCCTCGACAGGATTCACCTACGAGCAGTACTTC.

J is TRBJ2-1 and V is TRBV5-1; 9 positions agree with TRBD1. V trimming: 6 bases; J trimming: 7 bases; junction bases outside the gene matches: 8. Germline loops: CDR1 SGHRS, CDR2 YFSETQ. CDR3 length: 14 residues. The CDR3 nucleotides are TGCGCCAGCATGGGCGGGACAGGGCTTAATGAGCAGTTCTTC. Translated, it gives CASMGGTGLNEQFF.

The V gene is TRBV5-6, the J gene TRBJ1-2; D gene ambiguous. This CDR3 has 13 amino acids. Germline V gene data show CDR1 as SGHDT and CDR2 as YYEEEE. The ends were cut back, 6 bases at V and 4 bases at J, with 13 bases in the middle. The CDR3 spells CASTNGPLYGYTF. CDR3 nucleotide sequence: TGTGCCAGCACCAATGGGCCCCTCTATGGCTACACCTTC.

The chain carries TRBV4-1 and TRBJ1-3; D gene uncertain. V gave up 3 bases and J gave up 4 bases, with 13 bases separating them. The CDR3 covers 15 residues. Germline V lookup: CDR1 MGHRA, CDR2 YSYEKL. CDR3 loop: CASSQIPIQGNTIYF. The CDR3 region has the DNA TGCGCCAGCAGCCAGATCCCAATACAGGGAAACACCATATATTTT.

As for this clone: At the DNA level, this CDR3 is encoded by other sequences in the same sample as well. The genes are TRBV7-3 and TRBJ1-1, with TRBD1 matching 8 bases. The germline V gene has CDR1 SGHTA and CDR2 FQGTGA. This CDR3 region has 14 residues. With 5 bases clipped from V and 4 bases from J, the junction kept 6 bases outside the gene matches. In DNA, the CDR3 is TGTGCCAGCAGCCAACAGGGGGTACTCACTGAAGCTTTCTTT. Amino acid sequence: CASSQQGVLTEAFF.

This clone was seen a few times. The chain joins TRBV19 to TRBJ1-5, with D unclear. Trimming shortened V by 3 bases and J by 4 bases, and 13 bases separated the two germline ends. The CDR3 extends over 15 amino acids. Germline CDR1 reads LNHDA; CDR2 reads SQIVND (reference sequence). This chain's CDR3 is CASSISDGKNQPQHF. CDR3 DNA: TGTGCCAGTAGTATTAGCGACGGGAAGAATCAGCCCCAGCATTTT.